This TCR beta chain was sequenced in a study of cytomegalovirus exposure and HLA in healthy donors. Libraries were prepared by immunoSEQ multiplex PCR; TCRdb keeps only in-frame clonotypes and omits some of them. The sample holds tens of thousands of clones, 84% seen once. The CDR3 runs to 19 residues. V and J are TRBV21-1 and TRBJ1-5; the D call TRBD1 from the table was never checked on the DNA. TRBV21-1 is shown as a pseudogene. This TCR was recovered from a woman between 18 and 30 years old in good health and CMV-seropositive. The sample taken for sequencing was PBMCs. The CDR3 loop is CASVNLGTGETPVNQPQHF. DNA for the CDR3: TGTGCCAGCGTTAATCTCGGGACAGGGGAAACTCCGGTTAATCAGCCCCAGCATTTT.